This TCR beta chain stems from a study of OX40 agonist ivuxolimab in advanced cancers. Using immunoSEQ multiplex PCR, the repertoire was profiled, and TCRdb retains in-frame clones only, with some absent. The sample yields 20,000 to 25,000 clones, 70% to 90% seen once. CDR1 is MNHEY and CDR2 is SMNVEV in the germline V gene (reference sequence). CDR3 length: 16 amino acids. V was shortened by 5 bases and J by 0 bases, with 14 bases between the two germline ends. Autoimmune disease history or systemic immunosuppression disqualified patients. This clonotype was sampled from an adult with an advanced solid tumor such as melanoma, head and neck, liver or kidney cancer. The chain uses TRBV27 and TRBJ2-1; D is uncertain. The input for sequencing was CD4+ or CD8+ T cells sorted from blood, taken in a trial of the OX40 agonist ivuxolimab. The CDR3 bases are TGTGCCAGCAGTCCGGGTTCTAGAAGCTCCTACAATGAGCAGTTCTTC. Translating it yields CASSPGSRSSYNEQFF.